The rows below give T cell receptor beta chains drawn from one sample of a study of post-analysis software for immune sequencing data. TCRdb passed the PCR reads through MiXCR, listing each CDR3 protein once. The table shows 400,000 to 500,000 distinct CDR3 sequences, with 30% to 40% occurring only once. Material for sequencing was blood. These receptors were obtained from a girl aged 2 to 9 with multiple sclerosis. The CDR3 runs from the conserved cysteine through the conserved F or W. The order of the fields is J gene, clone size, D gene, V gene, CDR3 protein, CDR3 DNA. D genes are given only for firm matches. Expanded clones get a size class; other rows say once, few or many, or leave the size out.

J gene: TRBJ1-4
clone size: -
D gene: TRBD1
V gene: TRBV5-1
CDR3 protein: CASSTRQGADEKLFF
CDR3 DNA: TGCGCCAGCAGCACCCGACAGGGGGCGGATGAAAAACTGTTTTTT

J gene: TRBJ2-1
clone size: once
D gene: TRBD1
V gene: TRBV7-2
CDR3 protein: CASSPWDRPYNEQFF
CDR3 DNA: TGTGCCAGCAGCCCCTGGGACAGGCCCTACAATGAGCAGTTCTTC

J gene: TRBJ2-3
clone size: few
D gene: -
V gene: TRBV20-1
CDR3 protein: CSASLGTDTQYF
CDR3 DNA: TGCAGTGCTAGCCTGGGCACAGATACGCAGTATTTT

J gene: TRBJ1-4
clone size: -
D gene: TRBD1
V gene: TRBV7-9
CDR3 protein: CASSSSPGQFNEKLFF
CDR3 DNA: TGTGCCAGCAGCTCATCTCCGGGACAGTTTAATGAAAAACTGTTTTTT

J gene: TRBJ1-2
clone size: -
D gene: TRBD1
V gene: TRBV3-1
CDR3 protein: CASSQDGGQGYYGYTF
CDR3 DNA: TGTGCCAGCAGCCAAGATGGGGGACAGGGGTACTATGGCTACACCTTC

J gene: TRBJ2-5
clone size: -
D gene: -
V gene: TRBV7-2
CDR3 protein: CASSLGGGGVQETQYF
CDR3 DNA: TGTGCCAGCAGCTTAGGGGGCGGAGGGGTCCAAGAGACCCAGTACTTC

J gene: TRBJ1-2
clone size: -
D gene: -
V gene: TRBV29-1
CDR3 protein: CSVERQSLGSGYTF
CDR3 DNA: TGCAGCGTTGAAAGGCAGTCACTCGGGAGTGGCTACACCTTC

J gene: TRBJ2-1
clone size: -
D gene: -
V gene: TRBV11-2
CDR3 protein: CASSLRRVVPCNEQFF
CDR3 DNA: TGTGCCAGCAGCTTACGACGGGTGGTACCGTGCAATGAGCAGTTCTTC

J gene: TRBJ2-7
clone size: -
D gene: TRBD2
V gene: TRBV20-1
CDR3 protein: CGAREASGGSYEQYF
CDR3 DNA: TGCGGTGCTAGAGAGGCTAGCGGGGGGTCCTACGAGCAGTACTTC

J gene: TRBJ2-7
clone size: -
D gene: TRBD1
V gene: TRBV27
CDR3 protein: CASSRGQGASYEQYF
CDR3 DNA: TGTGCCAGCAGTAGGGGACAGGGGGCATCCTACGAGCAGTACTTC

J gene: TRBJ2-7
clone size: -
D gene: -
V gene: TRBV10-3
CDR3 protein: CAISESNLLYEQYF
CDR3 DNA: TGTGCCATCAGTGAGTCGAATCTCCTCTACGAGCAGTACTTC

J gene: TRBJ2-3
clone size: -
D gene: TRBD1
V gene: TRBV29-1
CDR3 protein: CSVADSGGPSDTQYF
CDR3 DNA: TGCAGCGTTGCCGACTCAGGGGGCCCATCAGATACGCAGTATTTT

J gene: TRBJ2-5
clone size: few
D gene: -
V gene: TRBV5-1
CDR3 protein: CASSGQLKTQYF
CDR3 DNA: TGCGCCAGCAGTGGACAGTTAAAGACCCAGTACTTC

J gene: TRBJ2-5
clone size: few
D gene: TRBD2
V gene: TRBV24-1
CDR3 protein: CATSKLAGVGETQYF
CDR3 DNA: TGTGCCACCAGCAAACTAGCGGGAGTAGGAGAGACCCAGTACTTC

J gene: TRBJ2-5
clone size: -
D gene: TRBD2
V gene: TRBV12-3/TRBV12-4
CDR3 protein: CASSRPYIAGGPAVETQYF
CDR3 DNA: TGTGCCAGCAGTCGCCCCTATATAGCGGGAGGGCCTGCGGTGGAGACCCAGTACTTC

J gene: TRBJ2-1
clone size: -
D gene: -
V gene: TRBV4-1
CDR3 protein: CASSQGQFGGYNEQFF
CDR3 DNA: TGCGCCAGCAGCCAGGGACAGTTCGGGGGCTACAATGAGCAGTTCTTC

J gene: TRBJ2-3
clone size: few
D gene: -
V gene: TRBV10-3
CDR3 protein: CAISESSGTDTQYF
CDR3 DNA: TGTGCCATCAGTGAGTCGTCGGGCACAGATACGCAGTATTTT

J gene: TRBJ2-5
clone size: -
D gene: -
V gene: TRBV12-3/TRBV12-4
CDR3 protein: CASSLFRVAIGGQETQYF
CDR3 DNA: TGTGCCAGCAGTTTATTCCGTGTTGCTATTGGAGGGCAAGAGACCCAGTACTTC

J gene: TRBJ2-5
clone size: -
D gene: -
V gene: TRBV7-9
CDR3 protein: CASSPIAVKWETQYF
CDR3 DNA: TGTGCCAGCAGCCCCATTGCGGTCAAATGGGAGACCCAGTACTTC

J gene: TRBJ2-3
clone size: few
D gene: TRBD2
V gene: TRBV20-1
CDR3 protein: CSADPPAASGSTDTQYF
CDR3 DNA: TGCAGTGCGGACCCCCCGGCGGCTAGCGGGAGCACAGATACGCAGTATTTT

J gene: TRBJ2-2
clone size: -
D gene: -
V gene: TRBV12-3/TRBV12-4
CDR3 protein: CASSFGGQGLPGELFF
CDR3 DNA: TGTGCCAGCAGTTTCGGCGGCCAGGGTCTTCCCGGGGAGCTGTTTTTT

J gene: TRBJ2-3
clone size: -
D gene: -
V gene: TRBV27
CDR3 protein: CASSLSPGFPTDTQYF
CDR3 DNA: TGTGCCAGCAGTTTATCCCCAGGGTTCCCCACAGATACGCAGTATTTT

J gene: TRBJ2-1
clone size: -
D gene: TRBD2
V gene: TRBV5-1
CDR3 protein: CASSPGTSGVDEQFF
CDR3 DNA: TGCGCCAGCAGCCCCGGGACTAGCGGGGTCGATGAGCAGTTCTTC

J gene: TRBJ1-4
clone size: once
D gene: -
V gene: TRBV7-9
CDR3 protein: CASSITGKTKEKLFF
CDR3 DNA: TGTGCCAGCAGCATCACAGGGAAGACGAAGGAAAAACTGTTTTTT

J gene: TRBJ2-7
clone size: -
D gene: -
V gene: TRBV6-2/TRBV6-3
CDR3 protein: CASSYNLGGSETYEQYF
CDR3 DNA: TGTGCCAGCAGTTACAACCTCGGCGGCAGCGAAACCTACGAGCAGTACTTC

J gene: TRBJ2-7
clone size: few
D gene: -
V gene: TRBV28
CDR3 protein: CASSQPGTVEQYF
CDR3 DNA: TGTGCCAGCAGTCAACCCGGGACGGTCGAGCAGTACTTC

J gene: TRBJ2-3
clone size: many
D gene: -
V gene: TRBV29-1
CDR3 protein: CSVAVPGRSTDTQYF
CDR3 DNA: TGCAGCGTTGCAGTACCGGGCAGAAGCACAGATACGCAGTATTTT

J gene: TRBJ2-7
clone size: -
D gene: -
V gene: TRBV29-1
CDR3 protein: CSVVVFSYEQYF
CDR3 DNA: TGCAGCGTTGTGGTCTTCTCCTACGAGCAGTACTTC

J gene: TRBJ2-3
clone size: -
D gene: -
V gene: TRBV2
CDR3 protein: CASSGRSPGTDTQYF
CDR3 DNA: TGTGCCAGCAGTGGACGCTCCCCGGGAACAGATACGCAGTATTTT

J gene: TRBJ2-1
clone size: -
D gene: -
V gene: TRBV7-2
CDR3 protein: CASSPLGPSEQFF
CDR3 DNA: TGTGCCAGCAGCCCCCTTGGACCCAGTGAGCAGTTCTTC

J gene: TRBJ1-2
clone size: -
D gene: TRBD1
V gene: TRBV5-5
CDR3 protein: CASRSAFRDRETNYGYTF
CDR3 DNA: TGTGCCAGCAGATCCGCCTTCCGGGACAGGGAGACTAACTATGGCTACACCTTC

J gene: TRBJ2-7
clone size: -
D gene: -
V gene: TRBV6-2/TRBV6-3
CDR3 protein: CASSDPGGNPLGEQYF
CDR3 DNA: TGTGCCAGCAGTGACCCCGGCGGGAACCCTCTAGGCGAGCAGTACTTC

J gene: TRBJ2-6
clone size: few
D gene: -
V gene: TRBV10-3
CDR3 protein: CAISVSRDSGANVLTF
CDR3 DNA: TGTGCCATCAGTGTAAGCAGGGACTCTGGGGCCAACGTCCTGACTTTC

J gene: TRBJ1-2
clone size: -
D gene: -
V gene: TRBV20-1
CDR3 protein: CSAYTGNYGYTF
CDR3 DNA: TGCAGTGCTTATACAGGGAACTATGGCTACACCTTC

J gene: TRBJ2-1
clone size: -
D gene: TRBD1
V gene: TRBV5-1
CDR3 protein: CASSLGQRYNEQFF
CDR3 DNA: TGCGCCAGCAGCCTGGGACAGCGATACAATGAGCAGTTCTTC

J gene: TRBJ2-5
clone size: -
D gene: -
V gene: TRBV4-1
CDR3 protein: CASSQGYSSADQETQYF
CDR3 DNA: TGCGCCAGCAGCCAAGGCTATTCTTCAGCGGACCAAGAGACCCAGTACTTC

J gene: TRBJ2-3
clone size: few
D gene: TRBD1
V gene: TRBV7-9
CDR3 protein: CASSEGTGPDLDTQYF
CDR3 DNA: TGTGCCAGCAGCGAGGGGACAGGGCCTGATTTAGATACGCAGTATTTT

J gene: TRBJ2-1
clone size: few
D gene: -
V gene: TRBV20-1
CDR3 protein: CSATLGSTSSEQFF
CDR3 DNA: TGCAGTGCTACCCTCGGGAGTACCTCCAGTGAGCAGTTCTTC

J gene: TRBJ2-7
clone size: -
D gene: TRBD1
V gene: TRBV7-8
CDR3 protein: CAGQGSSRGRGEQYF
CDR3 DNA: TGTGCCGGCCAGGGGTCAAGCAGGGGGCGCGGCGAGCAGTACTTC

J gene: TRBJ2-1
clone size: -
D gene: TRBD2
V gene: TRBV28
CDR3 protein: CASSFGLVDYNEQFF
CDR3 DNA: TGTGCCAGCAGTTTTGGACTAGTAGACTACAATGAGCAGTTCTTC

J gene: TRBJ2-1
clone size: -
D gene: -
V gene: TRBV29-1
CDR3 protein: CSVASRYNEQFF
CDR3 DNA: TGCAGCGTGGCTAGCCGGTACAATGAACAGTTCTTC

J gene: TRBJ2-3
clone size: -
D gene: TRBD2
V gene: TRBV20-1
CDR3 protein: CSPRLAGRTDTQYF
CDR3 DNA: TGCAGTCCTCGACTAGCGGGACGCACAGATACGCAGTATTTT

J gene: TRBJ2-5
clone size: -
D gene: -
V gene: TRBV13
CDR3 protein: CASSQTGKGKETQYF
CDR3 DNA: TGTGCCAGCAGCCAGACAGGAAAAGGGAAAGAGACCCAGTACTTC

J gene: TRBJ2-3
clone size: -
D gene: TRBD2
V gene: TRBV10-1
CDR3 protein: CASSEYGGNTQYF
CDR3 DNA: TGCGCCAGCAGTGAGTACGGGGGGAATACGCAGTATTTT

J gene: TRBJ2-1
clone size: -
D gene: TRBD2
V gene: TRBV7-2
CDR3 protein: CASSSGGPSYNEQFF
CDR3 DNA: TGTGCCAGCAGTAGCGGGGGCCCCTCCTACAATGAGCAGTTCTTC

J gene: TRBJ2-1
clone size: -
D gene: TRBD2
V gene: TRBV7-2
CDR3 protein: CASSLVGSGGGWNEQFF
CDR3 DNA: TGTGCCAGCAGCTTAGTGGGTAGCGGGGGGGGATGGAATGAGCAGTTCTTC

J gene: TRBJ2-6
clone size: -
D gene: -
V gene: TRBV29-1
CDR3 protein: CSVRPGLGSGANVLTF
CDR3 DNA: TGCAGCGTTCGACCAGGATTAGGGTCTGGGGCCAACGTCCTGACTTTC

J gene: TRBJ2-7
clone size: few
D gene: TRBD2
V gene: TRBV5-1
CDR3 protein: CASSLDGGGWVEQYF
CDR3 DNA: TGCGCCAGCAGCTTGGATGGGGGGGGATGGGTCGAGCAGTACTTC

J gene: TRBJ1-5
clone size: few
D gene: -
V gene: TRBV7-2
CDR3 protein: CASSLGAVTNQPQHF
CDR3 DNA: TGTGCCAGCAGCTTAGGGGCCGTAACGAATCAGCCCCAGCATTTT

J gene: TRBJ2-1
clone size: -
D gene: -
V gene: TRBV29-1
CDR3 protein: CSVERGDEQFF
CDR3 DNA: TGCAGCGTTGAAAGGGGGGATGAGCAGTTCTTC

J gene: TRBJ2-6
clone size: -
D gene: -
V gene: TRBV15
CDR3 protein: CATSGGITGANVLTF
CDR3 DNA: TGTGCCACCAGCGGGGGCATCACTGGGGCCAACGTCCTGACTTTC

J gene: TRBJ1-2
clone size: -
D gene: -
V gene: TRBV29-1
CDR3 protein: CSVDSGPNYGYTF
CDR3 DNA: TGCAGCGTTGATTCAGGGCCTAACTATGGCTACACCTTC

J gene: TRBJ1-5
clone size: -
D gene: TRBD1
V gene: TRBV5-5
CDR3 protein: CASSLVQGVSNQPQHF
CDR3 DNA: TGTGCCAGCAGCTTGGTTCAGGGGGTGAGCAATCAGCCCCAGCATTTT

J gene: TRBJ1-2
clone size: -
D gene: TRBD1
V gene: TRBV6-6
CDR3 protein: CASSYGGDSYGYTF
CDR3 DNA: TGTGCCAGCAGTTACGGAGGGGACAGCTATGGCTACACCTTC